This T cell receptor beta chain was obtained from a study of OX40 agonist ivuxolimab in advanced cancers. Across the whole study: Head and neck, renal cell, melanoma or hepatocellular carcinoma were the cancers that dose-escalation patients had. A history of anti-PD-1, anti-PD-L1 or anti-CTLA-4 therapy was acceptable, and over 35% had some.

Some clones are missing from TCRdb's copy, which holds only in-frame ones; the method was immunoSEQ multiplex PCR. Of 65,000 or so clones detected, about four fifths appear once; the ten largest clones hold approximately 5.2%. The CDR3 sequence is 16 residues long. Germline values: CDR1 SGHTA, CDR2 FQGNSA. V was trimmed by 2 bases and J by 2 bases, leaving 15 bases between them. Notes on this clone: Antigen: not known.

General observations from the study: Average numbers of expanded clones were greater in CD8+ T cells than in CD4+. At 0.1 to 3.0 mg/kg and by week 6, clonal expansion occurred in CD4+ and CD8+ blood T cells.

The chain recombines TRBV7-2 with TRBJ1-2; no definite D call. This specimen consisted of CD4+ or CD8+ T cells sorted from blood, obtained in a trial of the OX40 agonist ivuxolimab. This receptor was obtained from an adult with an advanced solid tumor such as melanoma, head and neck, liver or kidney cancer. In DNA form, the CDR3 reads TGTGCCAGCAGCTTATCAAGGCAAACAAGCAACTATGGCTACACCTTC. This sequence encodes CASSLSRQTSNYGYTF.